This T cell receptor (beta chain) was recorded in a study of blood T cell repertoires in COVID-19. Study-level information: The United States, Italy and Spain provided the acute and convalescent COVID-19 samples. Sources were T cells, B-cell-depleted T cells, or PBMCs; the material itself was cDNA or gDNA.

As originally analysed: By means of reference gene primer amplification, nucleated cell counts were estimated. Generated by immunoSEQ multiplex PCR, the TCRdb table keeps only in-frame clones and is missing some. V, J and clone size derive from that table, while D and trimming were established from the DNA sequence. This table has approximately 350,000 clones, 88% appearing once. The Seattle patients, enrolled during active infection, were followed longitudinally. The CDR3 runs to 14 residues. Germline V gives CDR1 LGHNA, CDR2 YSLEER. Between the trimmed V and J ends, which lost 2 bases and 2 bases, there was a span of 10 bases.

The sample consisted of peripheral blood. The sequence was obtained from a woman aged 65 to 85 with COVID-19, enrolled during active disease. This chain joins TRBV4-3 and TRBJ2-7; D not certain. The CDR3 region has the DNA TGCGCCAGCAGCCAAATAGCCGGAGCCTACGAGCAGTACTTC. Amino acid sequence: CASSQIAGAYEQYF.